The 31 T cell receptor beta chains below all came from one sample that was sequenced in a study of CD8 T cells in ankylosing spondylitis. Findings of the study overall: A motif in TCR beta, a set of under ten highly homologous variants, appeared characteristic of ankylosing spondylitis blood.

What these receptors recognize is not known. TCRdb used MiXCR to reprocess the 5' RACE reads, holding one entry per CDR3 protein. The data contain about 460,000 distinct CDR3 sequences, 5.3% of them singletons. The source material was blood, either unsorted or a sorted T cell fraction (not recorded which). The receptors here all came from a male donor with ankylosing spondylitis.

The table lists this clonotype with many counts. The chain couples TRBV7-9 to TRBJ2-7; TRBD2 aligns across 7 bases. In germline, CDR1 is SEHNR, CDR2 FQNEAQ (reference sequence). Unmatched junction bases numbered 6, after V lost 1 base and J lost 3 bases. The CDR3 extends over 15 amino acids. The CDR3 here is CASSLVLAANYEQYF. The CDR3 DNA reads as TGTGCCAGCAGCTTAGTTCTAGCGGCAAACTACGAGCAGTACTTC.

This clonotype was recorded many times. The V gene is TRBV7-3, the J gene TRBJ2-1; no clear D. The CDR3 length is 20 residues. CDR1 and CDR2 (germline): SGHTA, FQGTGA. The V and J ends lost 2 bases and 7 bases respectively, with 30 bases between them. CDR3 loop: CASSLLRHEGYTSVGNEQFF. CDR3 bases: TGTGCCAGCAGCTTACTACGACATGAAGGTTACACGTCCGTGGGGAATGAGCAGTTCTTC.

This clonotype was picked up many times. The rearrangement links TRBV6-2 or TRBV6-3 to TRBJ2-3; D is unclear. This CDR3 has 15 amino acids. Germline lookup yields CDR1 MNHEY and CDR2 SVGEGT. Trimming left V 6 bases short and J 0 bases short, with 13 bases between. CDR3 region: CASSRKGSSTDTQYF. DNA for the CDR3: TGTGCCAGCAGCCGGAAGGGCAGTAGCACAGATACGCAGTATTTT.

This clonotype appeared many times. The chain uses TRBV20-1 and TRBJ2-2; D is undetermined. Trimming pared 1 base from V and 4 bases from J, leaving 10 bases between. This CDR3 comprises 14 residues. Per the germline V gene, CDR1 is DFQATT and CDR2 is SNEGSKA (reference sequence). CDR3 amino acids: CSARVSAGTGELFF. CDR3 DNA sequence: TGCAGTGCTAGAGTGTCCGCCGGCACCGGGGAGCTGTTTTTT.

The chain employs TRBV27 and TRBJ2-7, with D hard to call. CDR3 size: 14 residues. Trimming took 10 bases from V and 3 from J, leaving 19 bases between them. The germline V gene has CDR1 MNHEY and CDR2 SMNVEV (reference sequence). The CDR3 region has the DNA TGTGCCACCCGCCCCACACCAGCCCTCTACGAGCAGTACTTC. The encoded protein is CATRPTPALYEQYF.

This clonotype was detected many times. The chain uses TRBV20-1 and TRBJ2-1; D is perhaps TRBD1 (5 bases). Between the trimmed V and J ends, which lost 3 bases and 5 bases, there was a span of 8 bases. Germline assignment: CDR1 DFQATT and CDR2 SNEGSKA (reference sequence). This CDR3 contains 12 residues. The CDR3 region has the DNA TGCAGTGCTAGCCGACAGCACAATGAGCAGTTCTTC. It specifies CSASRQHNEQFF.

The sample holds a few counts of this clonotype. V is TRBV6-1 and J is TRBJ2-7; D may correspond to TRBD1 or TRBD2 (5 bases each). Trimming took 6 bases from V and 2 from J, leaving 11 bases between them. Germline V gene lookup returns CDR1 MNHNS and CDR2 SASEGT. This CDR3 is built from 13 residues. CDR3 in amino acids: CASSPGDAYEQYF. The CDR3 DNA reads as TGTGCCAGCAGCCCTGGGGACGCCTACGAGCAGTACTTC.

Only a few counts were recorded for this clonotype. The gene calls are TRBV11-2 and TRBJ2-2; no definite D call. Germline values: CDR1 SGHAT, CDR2 FQNNGV. This CDR3 is 15 amino acids long. V lost 7 bases, J lost 5 bases, and 17 bases lay in between. The CDR3 is CASILDWLGTGELFF. The CDR3 region has the DNA TGTGCCAGCATCCTTGATTGGTTAGGGACCGGGGAGCTGTTTTTT.

This clonotype showed up many times. The chain links TRBV10-3 to TRBJ2-1; 9 bases are a match to TRBD2. The germline V gene encodes CDR1 ENHRY and CDR2 SYGVKD. This CDR3 has 16 residues. After removal of 3 bases from V and 3 bases from J, the junction contained 6 bases not matched to a gene. In DNA, the CDR3 is TGTGCCATCAGTGATCCAAGCGGGAGGCTCTACAATGAGCAGTTCTTC. Its protein is CAISDPSGRLYNEQFF.

This clonotype has more than one count but fewer than ten. The chain combines TRBV5-5 with TRBJ1-4; D is undetermined. Germline lookup yields CDR1 SGHKS and CDR2 YYEKEE (reference sequence). This CDR3 is 16 amino acids long. Trimming removed 4 bases at V and 7 bases at J, with 20 bases between. For the CDR3, the DNA is TGTGCCAGCAGCCCGGGTTGGTACAGTTTTACTGAAAAACTGTTTTTT. This encodes CASSPGWYSFTEKLFF.

This clonotype appeared many times. V gene TRBV20-1 combines with J gene TRBJ2-3; the D is unclear. Deletions cut 2 bases from V and 2 bases from J, with 8 bases between. The germline CDR1 and CDR2 sequences are DFQATT and SNEGSKA (reference sequence). CDR3 length equals 13 residues. In DNA form, the CDR3 reads TGCAGTGCTAGAACCTATTACACAGATACGCAGTATTTT. It encodes CSARTYYTDTQYF.

This CDR3 is CASSSKFGQAGREKLFF. The CDR3 region has the DNA TGTGCCAGCAGCTCCAAATTTGGACAGGCCGGGAGGGAAAAACTGTTTTTT. V usage is TRBV7-9 and J usage is TRBJ1-4; 7 positions agree with TRBD1. Germline trimming cut 4 bases from V and 8 bases from J; bases unmatched to any gene: 16. Germline V gives CDR1 SEHNR, CDR2 FQNEAQ (reference sequence). The CDR3 is made up of 17 amino acids.

The table lists this clonotype with many counts. The chain couples TRBV6-2 or TRBV6-3 to TRBJ1-5; possible D gene TRBD1, 5 bases. In germline, CDR1 is MNHEY, CDR2 SVGEGT. CDR3 length equals 14 residues. The V gene lost 8 bases and the J gene lost 6 bases, with 17 bases spanning the gap. The CDR3: CASDWLQVSQPQHF. Written as DNA, the CDR3 is TGTGCCAGCGACTGGTTACAGGTGTCTCAGCCCCAGCATTTT.

This clonotype was detected many times. V and J are TRBV20-1 and TRBJ2-1; no clear D. The CDR3 sequence is 11 residues long. V lost 0 bases, J lost 7 bases, and 4 bases lay in between. CDR1 and CDR2 (germline): DFQATT, SNEGSKA (reference sequence). This CDR3 is CSARDGNEQFF. CDR3 DNA: TGCAGTGCTAGAGATGGGAATGAGCAGTTCTTC.

This clonotype was found many times. The chain couples TRBV20-1 to TRBJ2-7, with D maybe TRBD2 (6 bases). Germline V gene lookup returns CDR1 DFQATT and CDR2 SNEGSKA (reference sequence). Trimming pared 2 bases from V and 4 bases from J, leaving 15 bases between. This CDR3 is built from 14 residues. The DNA for the CDR3 is TGCAGTGCTAGAAGGTGGGAGGCGGGTTACGAGCAGTACTTC. Its protein product is CSARRWEAGYEQYF.

The chain carries TRBV18 and TRBJ1-2; D uncertain. CDR1 and CDR2 from the germline V gene are KGHSH and LQKENI. The CDR3 loop spans 16 amino acids. V was pared by 3 bases and J by 4 bases, with 18 bases between. The CDR3, as DNA: TGTGCCAGCTCACCTGGAGGAGGTTTGCGGGGCTATGGCTACACCTTC. Residues: CASSPGGGLRGYGYTF.

This clonotype came up many times. V gene TRBV15 combines with J gene TRBJ1-5; D is possibly TRBD1 (6 bases). There are 14 residues in the CDR3. In germline, CDR1 is LNHNV, CDR2 YYDKDF (reference sequence). V gave up 0 bases and J gave up 6 bases, with 9 bases separating them. The CDR3 spells CATSREGGAQPQHF. The CDR3 nucleotides are TGTGCCACCAGCAGAGAAGGGGGGGCTCAGCCCCAGCATTTT.

This clonotype was detected ten times or more. The chain links TRBV12-3 or TRBV12-4 to TRBJ2-2, with D tentatively TRBD2 (6 bases). V lost 3 bases to trimming and J lost 4 bases, with 9 bases between them. The CDR3 sequence is 14 residues long. This CDR3 reads CASSFTSRTGELFF. For the CDR3, the DNA is TGTGCCAGCAGTTTCACTAGCCGCACCGGGGAGCTGTTTTTT.

The gene calls are TRBV11-2 and TRBJ2-1, with D tentatively TRBD2 (6 bases). The CDR3 is made up of 16 amino acids. CDR1 SGHAT and CDR2 FQNNGV come from the germline V gene. The germline V and J ends were trimmed by 2 bases and 0 bases, with 11 bases remaining between them. Here the CDR3 reads CASSLWAGSSYNEQFF. CDR3 DNA sequence: TGTGCCAGCAGCTTATGGGCGGGGAGCTCCTACAATGAGCAGTTCTTC.

This clonotype has a count of ten or more. The V gene is TRBV6-5, the J gene TRBJ2-1; the match to TRBD2 covers 9 bases. The V segment lost 2 bases and the J segment 5 bases; nucleotides outside the gene matches: 7. From germline, CDR1 is MNHEY and CDR2 SVGAGI. This CDR3 has 16 amino acids. The CDR3 DNA sequence: TGTGCCAGCAGTTACCCCGGACTAGCGAGGGACAATGAGCAGTTCTTC. Protein sequence: CASSYPGLARDNEQFF.

In this sample, this clonotype turned up many times. The chain carries TRBV9 and TRBJ2-2; no clear D gene. The CDR3 consists of 12 residues. Germline CDR1 is SGDLS and CDR2 is YYNGEE. V lost 3 bases, J lost 6 bases, and 6 bases lay in between. The CDR3 nucleotides read TGTGCCAGCAGCGGATGGGCCGGGGAGCTGTTTTTT. Translated: CASSGWAGELFF.

The table lists this clonotype with many counts. The J gene is TRBJ2-5, the V gene TRBV20-1, with D possibly TRBD2 on 7 matching bases. Germline CDR1 is DFQATT and CDR2 is SNEGSKA (reference sequence). V was clipped by 0 bases and J by 4 bases, with 12 bases between them. CDR3 length: 14 amino acids. The CDR3 protein is CSARDEGGGETQYF. The CDR3 DNA is TGCAGTGCTAGAGATGAAGGGGGGGGAGAGACCCAGTACTTC.

Only a few counts were recorded for this clonotype. This chain joins TRBV6-1 and TRBJ2-2; no reliable D call. CDR3 length equals 14 residues. Per the germline V gene, CDR1 is MNHNS and CDR2 is SASEGT. Trimming cost V 11 bases and J 7 bases, with 20 bases left between them. The CDR3 nucleotides read TGTGCCGGCCGCCAGACCCCGGCGGACGGGGAGCTGTTTTTT. Protein product: CAGRQTPADGELFF.

The V gene is TRBV15, the J gene TRBJ2-7; D unclear. Germline CDR1 LNHNV, CDR2 YYDKDF (reference sequence). The CDR3 is made up of 13 amino acids. Between the trimmed V and J ends, which lost 0 bases and 5 bases, there was a span of 8 bases. This CDR3 is CATSREGPHEQYF. The CDR3 DNA is TGTGCCACCAGCAGAGAAGGGCCCCACGAGCAGTACTTC.

The chain combines TRBV3-1 with TRBJ2-6, with D perhaps TRBD1 (5 bases). Trimming cost V 4 bases and J 4 bases, with 14 bases left between them. The CDR3 has 16 amino acids. Germline loops: CDR1 LGHDT, CDR2 YNNKEL (reference sequence). CDR3 region: CASSPTIGAGANVLTF. The CDR3 region has the DNA TGTGCCAGCAGCCCCACAATAGGGGCAGGGGCCAACGTCCTGACTTTC.

This clonotype was counted only a few times. V gene TRBV20-1 combines with J gene TRBJ2-1, with TRBD1 identical over 8 bases. CDR1 is DFQATT and CDR2 is SNEGSKA in the germline V gene (reference sequence). The CDR3 covers 16 residues. With 3 bases clipped from V and 2 bases from J, the junction kept 9 bases outside the gene matches. As DNA, the CDR3 is TGCAGTGCTAGCGGGCCCGGGACAGGAACCTACAATGAGCAGTTCTTC. Translating gives CSASGPGTGTYNEQFF.

This clonotype has ten or more counts. The chain combines TRBV12-3 or TRBV12-4 with TRBJ2-5; D possibly corresponds to TRBD1 (5 bases). Trimming took 6 bases from V and 3 from J, leaving 17 bases between them. This CDR3 is 15 amino acids long. CDR3 protein: CASRSQGQGEETQYF. Here the CDR3 DNA reads TGTGCCAGCAGGTCGCAGGGCCAGGGTGAAGAGACCCAGTACTTC.

At least ten counts were recorded for this clonotype. V is TRBV12-3 or TRBV12-4 and J is TRBJ2-5, with TRBD1 as a possible D gene (6 bases). This CDR3 has 13 residues. Trimming took 6 bases from V and 1 from J, leaving 9 bases between them. In nucleotides, the CDR3 is TGTGCCAGCAGCGGGACATTCCAAGAGACCCAGTACTTC. Protein product: CASSGTFQETQYF.

This clonotype has at least ten counts. The rearrangement uses TRBV12-3 or TRBV12-4 and TRBJ2-5, with a tentative D call TRBD1 (5 bases). Trimming cost V 0 bases and J 5 bases, with 13 bases left between them. The CDR3 spans 15 residues. The CDR3 region is CASSLAQKGLETQYF. In DNA, the CDR3 is TGTGCCAGCAGTTTAGCGCAGAAGGGGCTGGAGACCCAGTACTTC.

This clonotype was seen ten or more times. V gene TRBV20-1 combines with J gene TRBJ2-1, with 9 nucleotides matching TRBD2. This CDR3 spans 15 amino acids. Germline V gene data show CDR1 as DFQATT and CDR2 as SNEGSKA (reference sequence). V trimming: 2 bases; J trimming: 5 bases; junction bases outside the gene matches: 7. The CDR3: CSARSGGGADNEQFF. The CDR3 bases are TGCAGTGCTAGATCGGGCGGGGGGGCAGACAATGAGCAGTTCTTC.

This clonotype was counted only a few times. In DNA, the CDR3 is TGTGCCAGCAGCTTAGATTTTCTTGCAGCCCGCCAGGAAAAACTGTTTTTT. Its protein product is CASSLDFLAARQEKLFF. This chain joins TRBV11-2 and TRBJ1-4; no firm D call. With 0 bases removed from V and 8 bases from J, the gap between germline ends came to 19 bases. The V gene's germline CDR1 is SGHAT and CDR2 FQNNGV. CDR3 length equals 17 residues.